The next 8 T cell receptor beta chains were all read from a single sample in a study of T cells in narcolepsy. The repertoire was sequenced with immunoSEQ multiplex PCR; TCRdb's copy has only in-frame clones and lacks some. The table records 30,000 to 40,000 clones, roughly nine tenths of them present only once. Sequencing was performed on CD45RA- memory CD4+ T cells from PBMCs. The receptors derive from a human donor with narcolepsy.

This chain joins TRBV7-3 and TRBJ2-2, with no clear D. Trimming removed 0 bases from V and 5 bases from J, with 7 bases in between. The CDR3 length is 14 residues. Germline V CDR1 and CDR2: SGHTA, FQGTGA. CDR3 loop: CASSLTWVTGELFF. The CDR3 DNA follows: TGTGCCAGCAGCTTAACGTGGGTAACCGGGGAGCTGTTTTTT.

This chain connects TRBV7-6 to TRBJ1-2; unclear D gene. Germline assignment: CDR1 SGHVS and CDR2 FNYEAQ. Trimming cost V 5 bases and J 9 bases, with 7 bases left between them. This CDR3 has 10 residues. CDR3 in DNA: TGTGCCAGCAGCAAGGGATGCTACACCTTC. Encoded protein: CASSKGCYTF.

This chain connects TRBV29-1 to TRBJ2-5; perhaps TRBD2 as D (6 bases). The CDR3 extends over 12 amino acids. V was shortened by 4 bases and J by 1 base, with 7 bases between the two germline ends. Germline values: CDR1 SQVTM, CDR2 ANQGSEA. The CDR3 protein is CSVAGVQETQYF. CDR3 DNA sequence: TGCAGCGTTGCGGGGGTCCAAGAGACCCAGTACTTC.

V gene TRBV5-1 combines with J gene TRBJ2-2; perhaps TRBD2 as D (6 bases). V was cut by 2 bases and J by 2 bases, with 13 bases left in between. The CDR3 covers 16 residues. Germline loops: CDR1 SGHRS, CDR2 YFSETQ. The CDR3 region is CASSLSTSPNTGELFF. The CDR3 DNA sequence: TGCGCCAGCAGCTTATCTACTAGCCCTAACACCGGGGAGCTGTTTTTT.

As DNA, the CDR3 is TGTGCCAGCAGTTTTCCCGGGACTAGCGGGGGGGTCTCCTACAATGAGCAGTTCTTC. It specifies CASSFPGTSGGVSYNEQFF. The chain recombines TRBV7-7 with TRBJ2-1; TRBD2 matches at 16 bases. Germline V gene data show CDR1 as SSHAT and CDR2 as FNYEAQ (reference sequence). The CDR3 is 19 amino acids. V dropped 6 bases and J dropped 0; count of bases not matched to a gene: 8.

The rearrangement joins TRBV7-3 to TRBJ2-2; 7 bases align to TRBD1. This CDR3 region has 14 residues. Germline CDR1 reads SGHTA; CDR2 reads FQGTGA. V was pared by 5 bases and J by 3 bases, with 3 bases of the junction left unmatched. DNA of the CDR3: TGTGCCAGCAGCCGACAGGGTTACACCGGGGAGCTGTTTTTT. Encoded protein: CASSRQGYTGELFF.

The chain carries TRBV30 and TRBJ1-1; maybe TRBD1 (5 bases). V lost 4 bases and J lost 3, with 21 bases in between. The CDR3 is made up of 16 amino acids. Germline lookup yields CDR1 GTSNPN and CDR2 SVGIG (reference sequence). The CDR3 nucleotides read TGTGCCTGGACTAACCGTTTACAGGTCAGGGACACTGAAGCTTTCTTT. Translated, it gives CAWTNRLQVRDTEAFF.

This sequence joins TRBV19 and TRBJ1-1; TRBD1 is a possible D gene (5 bases). Germline assignment: CDR1 LNHDA and CDR2 SQIVND (reference sequence). The V end was cut by 9 bases, the J end by 6 bases, with 26 bases between. The CDR3 contains 16 residues. The chain's CDR3 is CASDVGGTNFGAEAFF. In DNA, the CDR3 is TGTGCCAGCGACGTGGGGGGAACGAACTTCGGGGCTGAAGCTTTCTTT.